The sequence of this T cell receptor beta chain was determined in a study of T cell responses to AZD1222 COVID-19 vaccine. Findings of the study overall: Donors were chiefly white British, with a greater number of females, and clonal diversity was perhaps underestimated.

Sequencing used immunoSEQ multiplex PCR; TCRdb keeps in-frame clones, though not all of them. This table has approximately 180,000 clones, roughly nine tenths appearing once. Trimming stripped 1 base from V and 4 bases from J, with 3 bases between. This CDR3 has 12 amino acids. CDR1 SGHRS and CDR2 YFSETQ come from the germline V gene. As to this clone: Antigen specificity is unknown.

This sequence originates from an adult in good health. V gene TRBV5-1 combines with J gene TRBJ1-3; no firm D call. The sample consisted of peripheral blood, taken on day 0 of AZD1222 vaccination. The CDR3 nucleotides are TGCGCCAGCAGCTTGCCCGGAAACACCATATATTTT. Translated: CASSLPGNTIYF.